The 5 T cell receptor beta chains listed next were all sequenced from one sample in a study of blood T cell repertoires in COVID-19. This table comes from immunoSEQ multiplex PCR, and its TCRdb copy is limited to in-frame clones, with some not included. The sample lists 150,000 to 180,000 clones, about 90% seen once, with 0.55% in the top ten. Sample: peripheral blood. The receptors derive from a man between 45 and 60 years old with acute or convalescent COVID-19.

The CDR3 DNA is TGTGCCAGCAGCAAAGCTTTCTTACCCCCTTACGTGGAGAGTTATAGCAATCAGCCCCAGCATTTT. This gives the protein CASSKAFLPPYVESYSNQPQHF. The chain employs TRBV21-1 and TRBJ1-5. TRBV21-1 is classified as a pseudogene. This CDR3 is built from 22 residues.

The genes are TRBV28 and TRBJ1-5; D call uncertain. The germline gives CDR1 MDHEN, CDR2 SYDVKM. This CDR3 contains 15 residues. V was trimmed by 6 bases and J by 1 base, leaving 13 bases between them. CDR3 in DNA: TGTGCCAGCAGCTTCGGACTCGGGAGCAATCAGCCCCAGCATTTT. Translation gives CASSFGLGSNQPQHF.

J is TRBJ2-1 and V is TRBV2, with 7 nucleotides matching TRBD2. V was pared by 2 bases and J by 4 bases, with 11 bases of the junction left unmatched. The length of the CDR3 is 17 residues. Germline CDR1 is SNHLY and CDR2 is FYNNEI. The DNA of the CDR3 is TGTGCCAGCAGTGAACCTCTCAATTGGGGAGGGTACAATGAGCAGTTCTTC. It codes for CASSEPLNWGGYNEQFF.

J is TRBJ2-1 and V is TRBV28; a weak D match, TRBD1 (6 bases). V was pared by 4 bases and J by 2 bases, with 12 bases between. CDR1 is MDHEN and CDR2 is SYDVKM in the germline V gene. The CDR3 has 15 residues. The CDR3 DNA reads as TGTGCCAGCAGTTCGTGGGCAGGGGCCTACAATGAGCAGTTCTTC. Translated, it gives CASSSWAGAYNEQFF.

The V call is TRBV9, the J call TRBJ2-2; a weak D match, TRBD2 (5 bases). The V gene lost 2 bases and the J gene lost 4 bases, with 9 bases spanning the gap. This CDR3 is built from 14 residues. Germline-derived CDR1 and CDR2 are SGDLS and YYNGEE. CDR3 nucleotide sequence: TGTGCCAGCAGCGTTGGTGGACTCACCGGGGAGCTGTTTTTT. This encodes CASSVGGLTGELFF.